This T cell receptor beta chain is drawn from a study of T cells in Graves' hyperthyroidism and ophthalmopathy. The ends lost 4 bases at V and 8 bases at J; junction bases unmatched: 9. The CDR3 runs 15 residues. Germline V gene data show CDR1 as SGHTS and CDR2 as YDEGEE. Amplification yielded TCR beta CDR3 regions, with RNA transcripts as the source. HTBI primers were used for first-round RT-PCR of the TCR CDR3. TCRdb redid the calling of the multiplex PCR reads with MiXCR, one entry per CDR3 protein. The sample yields 800,000 or so distinct CDR3 sequences, roughly 40% seen once. The clonotype originates from a man between 18 and 35 years old with Graves' hyperthyroidism. The specimen was blood. The chain combines TRBV5-8 with TRBJ1-4, with TRBD1 matching over 9 bases. In DNA form, the CDR3 reads TGTGCCAGCAGCGACGGGACAGGGTGGACAGAAAAACTGTTTTTT. It codes for CASSDGTGWTEKLFF. Full variable domain (rest looked up from reference TRBV5-8 and TRBJ1-4): EAGVTQSPTHLIKTRGQQATLRCSPISGHTSVYWYQQALGLGLQFLLWYDEGEERNRGNFPPRFSGRQFPNYSSELNVNALELEDSALYLCASSDGTGWTEKLFFGSGTQLSVL.